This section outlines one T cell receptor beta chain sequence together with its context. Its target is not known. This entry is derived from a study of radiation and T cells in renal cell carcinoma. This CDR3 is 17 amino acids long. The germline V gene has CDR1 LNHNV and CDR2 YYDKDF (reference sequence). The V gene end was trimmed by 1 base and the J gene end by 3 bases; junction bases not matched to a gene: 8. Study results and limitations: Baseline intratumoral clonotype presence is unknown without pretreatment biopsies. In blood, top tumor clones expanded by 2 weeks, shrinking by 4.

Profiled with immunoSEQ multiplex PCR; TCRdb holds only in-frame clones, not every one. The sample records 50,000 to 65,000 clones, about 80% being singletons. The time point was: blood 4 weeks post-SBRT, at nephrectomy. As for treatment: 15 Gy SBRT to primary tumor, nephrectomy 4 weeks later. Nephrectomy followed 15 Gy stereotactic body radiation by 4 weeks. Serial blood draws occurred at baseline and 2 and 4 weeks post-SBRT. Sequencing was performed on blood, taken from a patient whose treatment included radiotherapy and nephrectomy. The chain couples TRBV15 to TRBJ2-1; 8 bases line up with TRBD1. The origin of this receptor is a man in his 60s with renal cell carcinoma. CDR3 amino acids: CATSRGPDREDYNEQFF. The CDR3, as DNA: TGTGCCACCAGCAGAGGCCCGGACAGGGAGGACTACAATGAGCAGTTCTTC.